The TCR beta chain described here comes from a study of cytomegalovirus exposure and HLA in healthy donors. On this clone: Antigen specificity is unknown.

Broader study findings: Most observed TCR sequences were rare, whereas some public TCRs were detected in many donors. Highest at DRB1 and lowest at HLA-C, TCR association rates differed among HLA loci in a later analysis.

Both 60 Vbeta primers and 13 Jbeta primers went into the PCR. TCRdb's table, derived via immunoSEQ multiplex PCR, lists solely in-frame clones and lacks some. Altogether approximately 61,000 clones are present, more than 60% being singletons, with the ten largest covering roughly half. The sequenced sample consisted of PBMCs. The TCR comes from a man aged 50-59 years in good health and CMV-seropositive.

The CDR3 DNA sequence: TGTGCCAGCTCACCATTTGGGACTAGCGGGAGCAGTCGCTACGAGCAGTACTTC. Translating gives CASSPFGTSGSSRYEQYF. The V call is TRBV18, the J call TRBJ2-7, with 14 bases lining up with TRBD2. This CDR3 is 18 amino acids long. Trimming removed 2 bases from V and 3 bases from J; junction bases left unmatched: 9. Looked up from germline, CDR1 is KGHSH and CDR2 is LQKENI.